The 30 T cell receptor beta chains in this list originate from one sample, sequenced in a study of Ad26.COV2.S vaccination and SARS-CoV-2 variants. Some clones are missing from TCRdb's copy, which holds only in-frame ones; the method was immunoSEQ multiplex PCR. This sample carries 350,000 to 450,000 clones, roughly 90% of them seen once, and the ten largest clones take approximately 1.7%. The treatment: over 15 received Ad26.COV2.S at low or high dose, single or two shots; about 5 received placebo; per-sample allocation not given. Repertoires come from day 63 after the first vaccine or placebo injection. The source material was peripheral blood, sampled in a trial of Ad26.COV2.S vaccine versus placebo. The receptors come from a person between 18 and 60 years old who received the Ad26.COV2.S COVID-19 vaccine or a placebo.

This clone turned up a few times. The gene calls are TRBV28 and TRBJ1-1; tentative D call: TRBD1 (5 bases). V gave up 3 bases and J gave up 4 bases, with 15 bases separating them. CDR1 and CDR2 from the germline V gene are MDHEN and SYDVKM. The CDR3 length is 15 residues. The CDR3 protein is CASSLTRGLGTEAFF. The CDR3 region has the DNA TGTGCCAGCAGTTTGACAAGGGGTTTAGGCACTGAAGCTTTCTTT.

V gene TRBV18 combines with J gene TRBJ2-3; D remains unclear. The V and J ends lost 6 bases and 4 bases respectively, with 5 bases between them. From germline, CDR1 is KGHSH and CDR2 LQKENI. CDR3 length: 11 amino acids. CDR3: CASSPADTQYF. The CDR3 DNA is TGTGCCAGCTCCCCAGCAGATACGCAGTATTTT.

The CDR3 DNA reads as TGTGCCAGCAGCTCCGGGACAAGCCTGGAGCCCTACGAGCAGTACTTC. As protein: CASSSGTSLEPYEQYF. The rearrangement joins TRBV6-4 to TRBJ2-7, with a possible D match to TRBD1 (6 bases). This CDR3 comprises 16 residues. Trimming pared 6 bases from V and 2 bases from J, leaving 20 bases between. CDR1 is MRHNA and CDR2 is SNTAGT in the germline V gene.

The chain employs TRBV28 and TRBJ2-3, with 8 bases matching TRBD1. The V and J ends lost 10 bases and 4 bases, in that order; junction bases with no gene match: 4. The germline V gene has CDR1 MDHEN and CDR2 SYDVKM. The CDR3 consists of 12 residues. For the CDR3, the DNA is TGTGCCACTTCAGGGGGCTCAGATACGCAGTATTTT. Translated: CATSGGSDTQYF.

On this clone itself: An end of the junction differs from the germline gene, which may be a read error. The V call is TRBV3-1 (or the pseudogene TRBV3-2), the J call TRBJ2-7; D unresolved. Germline CDR1 LGHDT, CDR2 YNNKEL (reference sequence). This CDR3 is built from 13 residues. The CDR3 sequence is CASSPIGPYQQYF. The CDR3 nucleotides read TGTGCCAGCAGCCCGATCGGACCCTACCAGCAGTACTTC.

The rearrangement uses TRBV19 and TRBJ2-1; a weak D match, TRBD1 (6 bases). In germline, CDR1 is LNHDA, CDR2 SQIVND (reference sequence). This CDR3 region has 16 residues. V lost 6 bases and J 4 bases, leaving 19 bases between the germline ends. This CDR3 reads CASSKTRGFGYNEQFF. CDR3 sequence (DNA): TGTGCCAGTAGCAAAACTAGGGGGTTCGGGTACAATGAGCAGTTCTTC.

The genes are TRBV14 and TRBJ2-3; D unclear. CDR3 length: 13 residues. V lost 4 bases and J 6 bases, leaving 11 bases between the germline ends. CDR1 and CDR2 from the germline V gene are SGHDN and FVKESK. CDR3 coding DNA: TGTGCCAGCAGCCCTGTTGGGTGGGATACGCAGTATTTT. It codes for CASSPVGWDTQYF. Full variable domain (remainder filled in from reference TRBV14 and TRBJ2-3): EAGVTQFPSHSVIEKGQTVTLRCDPISGHDNLYWYRRVMGKEIKFLLHFVKESKQDESGMPNNRFLAERTGGTYSTLKVQPAELEDSGVYFCASSPVGWDTQYFGPGTRLTVL.

About this clone: One end of the junction does not line up with germline, which may come from a read error. The chain carries TRBV7-2 and TRBJ1-5, with 9 bases matching TRBD1. The CDR3 covers 16 residues. Germline loops: CDR1 SGHTA, CDR2 FQGNSA. DNA of the CDR3: TGTGCCAGCAGCTTGGAGGGGACAGGGCTCAATCTGCCCCAGCATTTT. It encodes CASSLEGTGLNLPQHF.

The chain is built from TRBV6-5 and TRBJ2-5; no reliable D call. Trimming took 4 bases from V and 6 from J, leaving 12 bases between them. This CDR3 has 13 amino acids. CDR1 and CDR2 from the germline V gene are MNHEY and SVGAGI. CDR3 loop: CASSWLRSQTQYF. Here the CDR3 DNA reads TGTGCCAGCAGTTGGCTTAGGAGTCAGACCCAGTACTTC.

The V and J genes are TRBV4-1 and TRBJ2-1; D is unresolved. V lost 4 bases and J lost 9, with 13 bases in between. Germline V gives CDR1 MGHRA, CDR2 YSYEKL. The CDR3 totals 13 residues. CDR3 DNA: TGCGCCAGCAGCCGGTCTCTGGAAGGTGAGCAGTTCTTC. It translates to CASSRSLEGEQFF.

This clone was seen only once. The genes are TRBV5-4 and TRBJ2-7; D possibly corresponds to TRBD1 (6 bases). This CDR3 comprises 14 residues. Germline V gene lookup returns CDR1 SGHNT and CDR2 YYREEE (reference sequence). Trimming shortened V by 4 bases and J by 5 bases, and 16 bases separated the two germline ends. In nucleotides, the CDR3 is TGTGCCAGCAGCCATGACAGGAACGCTCACGAGCAGTACTTC. Translation gives CASSHDRNAHEQYF. Full variable domain (remainder filled in from reference TRBV5-4 and TRBJ2-7): ETGVTQSPTHLIKTRGQQVTLRCSSQSGHNTVSWYQQALGQGPQFIFQYYREEENGRGNFPPRFSGLQFPNYSSELNVNALELDDSALYLCASSHDRNAHEQYFGPGTRLTVT.

This rearrangement joins TRBV5-6 to TRBJ2-7, with 8 positions matching TRBD1. CDR3 size: 14 residues. Germline V CDR1 and CDR2: SGHDT, YYEEEE. Trimming took 1 base from V and 3 from J; bases not matched to a gene: 3. CDR3 residues: CASSLWDRLYEQYF. The CDR3 bases are TGTGCCAGCAGCTTGTGGGACAGGCTCTACGAGCAGTACTTC.

This clone was seen only a few times. The chain uses TRBV11-2 and TRBJ2-7; D gene unclear. Germline assignment: CDR1 SGHAT and CDR2 FQNNGV. The CDR3 covers 12 residues. The V end lost 1 base, the J end lost 12 bases, and 13 bases lay between the germline ends. The CDR3 region is CASSLGDLGLYF. The CDR3 DNA is TGTGCCAGCAGCTTAGGTGATCTTGGGTTGTACTTC.

This clone occurred once. The chain uses TRBV19 and TRBJ1-1, with a possible D match to TRBD1 (6 bases). Trimming cost V 3 bases and J 3 bases, with 29 bases left between them. The CDR3 sequence is 20 residues long. The germline V gene has CDR1 LNHDA and CDR2 SQIVND (reference sequence). This chain's CDR3 is CASSISWTRGGRGLDTEAFF. DNA for the CDR3: TGTGCCAGTAGTATTAGTTGGACCAGAGGGGGAAGGGGTTTGGACACTGAAGCTTTCTTT.

The chain combines TRBV5-1 with TRBJ1-2; D gene uncertain. The CDR3 is 13 amino acids. V lost 4 bases to trimming and J lost 4 bases, with 11 bases between them. Germline CDR1 SGHRS, CDR2 YFSETQ. DNA of the CDR3: TGCGCCAGCAGCCCATTAGGTAGCTATGGCTACACCTTC. Translated, it gives CASSPLGSYGYTF.

The chain recombines TRBV7-2 with TRBJ2-5; 13 bases align to TRBD2. Looked up from germline, CDR1 is SGHTA and CDR2 is FQGNSA. The J segment lost 4 bases and the V segment lost 1 base, leaving 9 bases of the junction unmatched. This CDR3 has 18 residues. CDR3 residues: CASSLGFTSGGAGETQYF. The CDR3 DNA follows: TGTGCCAGCAGCTTAGGTTTTACTAGCGGGGGGGCGGGAGAGACCCAGTACTTC.

The rearrangement joins TRBV28 to TRBJ2-1, with D possibly called TRBD1 or TRBD2 (5 bases each). The CDR3 sequence is 14 residues long. The germline gives CDR1 MDHEN, CDR2 SYDVKM. The V gene lost 7 bases and the J gene lost 6 bases, with 16 bases spanning the gap. The CDR3 here is CASISPGRSNEQFF. CDR3 nucleotide sequence: TGTGCCAGCATTTCGCCGGGACGATCCAATGAGCAGTTCTTC.

The J gene is TRBJ1-2, the V gene TRBV11-2; D uncertain. The CDR3 contains 14 residues. Trimming left V 0 bases short and J 1 base short, with 6 bases between. The germline V gene encodes CDR1 SGHAT and CDR2 FQNNGV. CDR3 in DNA: TGTGCCAGCAGCTTAGATTACAATAACTATGGCTACACCTTC. This codes for CASSLDYNNYGYTF. The full variable domain, in which reference TRBV11-2 and TRBJ1-2 provide the parts outside the CDR3, is EAGVAQSPRYKIIEKRQSVAFWCNPISGHATLYWYQQILGQGPKLLIQFQNNGVVDDSQLPKDRFSAERLKGVDSTLKIQPAKLEDSAVYLCASSLDYNNYGYTFGSGTRLTVV.

In the case of this clone: Other nucleotide sequences from this sample produce the same CDR3. This sequence joins TRBV7-2 and TRBJ1-1; 8 bases are shared with TRBD1. The ends lost 2 bases at V and 5 bases at J; junction bases unmatched: 4. This CDR3 region has 14 residues. Per germline, CDR1 SGHTA and CDR2 FQGNSA. CDR3 bases: TGTGCCAGCAGCTTAACAGGGGGAAGGACTGAAGCTTTCTTT. Translation gives CASSLTGGRTEAFF.

The CDR3: CSVGTGDGPQHF. The CDR3, as DNA: TGCAGCGTAGGGACGGGGGACGGGCCCCAGCATTTT. The genes are TRBV29-1 and TRBJ1-5, with D tentatively TRBD1 (5 bases). Per the germline V gene, CDR1 is SQVTM and CDR2 is ANQGSEA. Trimming stripped 6 bases from V and 9 bases from J, with 15 bases between. The CDR3 has 12 residues.

The chain has TRBV6-5 and TRBJ1-2; D gene unclear. Germline V CDR1 and CDR2: MNHEY, SVGAGI. The CDR3 contains 15 residues. V dropped 7 bases and J dropped 2 bases, with 17 bases sitting between them. The CDR3 loop is CASTHNLWNNYGYTF. CDR3 DNA sequence: TGTGCCAGCACCCACAACTTGTGGAACAACTATGGCTACACCTTC.

The rearrangement links TRBV5-4 to TRBJ2-7, with TRBD1 identical over 10 bases. The CDR3 sequence is 15 residues long. With V trimmed by 3 bases and J by 4 bases, 7 bases remained unmatched. Germline values: CDR1 SGHNT, CDR2 YYREEE (reference sequence). The CDR3 loop is CASSSFGQGEYEQYF. The CDR3 region has the DNA TGTGCCAGCAGCTCATTCGGACAGGGGGAATACGAGCAGTACTTC.

The chain links TRBV5-4 to TRBJ1-1; 7 nucleotides align to TRBD1. Germline loops: CDR1 SGHNT, CDR2 YYREEE (reference sequence). The CDR3 sequence is 15 residues long. After removal of 4 bases from V and 4 bases from J, the junction contained 10 bases not matched to a gene. CDR3 nucleotides: TGTGCCAGCAGCAAGGACGACAGGGCCCTCACTGAAGCTTTCTTT. It specifies CASSKDDRALTEAFF.

The chain employs TRBV24-1 and TRBJ2-5, with D possibly being TRBD1 (7 bases). V shed 3 bases and J shed 1 base, with 11 bases lying between them. Germline CDR1 and CDR2: KGHDR and SFDVKD. The CDR3 sequence is 15 residues long. CDR3 protein: CATSDGGTAQETQYF. The CDR3 DNA sequence: TGTGCCACCAGTGATGGAGGGACAGCCCAAGAGACCCAGTACTTC.

The chain combines TRBV29-1 with TRBJ2-3, with 10 bases lining up with TRBD2. The CDR3 has 15 amino acids. Trimming removed 1 base from V and 7 bases from J; junction bases left unmatched: 8. Germline-derived CDR1 and CDR2 are SQVTM and ANQGSEA. The CDR3 is CSVEGYSGGANTQYF. The CDR3 nucleotides are TGCAGCGTTGAAGGGTACAGCGGGGGGGCAAATACGCAGTATTTT.

V usage is TRBV15 and J usage is TRBJ1-4; no clear D gene. The V end lost 1 base, the J end lost 6 bases, and 9 bases lay between the germline ends. Germline assignment: CDR1 LNHNV and CDR2 YYDKDF (reference sequence). This CDR3 region has 14 residues. CDR3 residues: CATSRAGSDEKLFF. The CDR3 nucleotides are TGTGCCACCAGCAGAGCCGGGAGCGATGAAAAACTGTTTTTT.

The rearrangement uses TRBV9 and TRBJ1-6; 7 positions match TRBD1. This CDR3 has 14 amino acids. The V and J ends lost 3 bases and 6 bases, in that order; junction bases with no gene match: 3. Germline V lookup: CDR1 SGDLS, CDR2 YYNGEE. The CDR3 bases are TGTGCCAGCAGCGCCGCAGGGGGTAATTCACCCCTCCACTTT. Amino acids: CASSAAGGNSPLHF.

A single count supports this clone. The chain uses TRBV18 and TRBJ1-4, with D uncertain. Germline loops: CDR1 KGHSH, CDR2 LQKENI. The CDR3 contains 12 residues. The ends were cut back, 2 bases at V and 4 bases at J, with 2 bases in the middle. Here the CDR3 reads CASSPVNEKLFF. The CDR3 DNA follows: TGTGCCAGCTCACCAGTTAATGAAAAACTGTTTTTT.

The chain uses TRBV27 and TRBJ1-1, with D uncertain. Germline values: CDR1 MNHEY, CDR2 SMNVEV (reference sequence). This CDR3 comprises 13 residues. The ends were cut back, 6 bases at V and 0 bases at J, with 8 bases in the middle. CDR3 nucleotide sequence: TGTGCCAGCAGCGAGGTCATGAACACTGAAGCTTTCTTT. Residues: CASSEVMNTEAFF.

V and J are TRBV7-2 and TRBJ2-3; perhaps TRBD1 as D (6 bases). The CDR3 runs 13 residues. In germline, CDR1 is SGHTA, CDR2 FQGNSA. V was shortened by 6 bases and J by 3 bases, with 10 bases between the two germline ends. The CDR3 reads CASRGTPTDTQYF. As DNA, the CDR3 is TGTGCCAGCAGGGGGACACCGACAGATACGCAGTATTTT.